This TCR beta chain was observed in a study of cytomegalovirus exposure and HLA in healthy donors. PCR amplification relied on 60 Vbeta primers (plus 13 Jbeta primers). Produced via immunoSEQ multiplex PCR; TCRdb's table is partial and in-frame only. The sample holds approximately 73,000 clones, roughly 79% seen once. This TCR came from a woman aged 40 to 49 in good health and CMV-seropositive. Sequenced: PBMCs.

CDR3 loop: CASIPDRAFYTF. The CDR3 region has the DNA TGTGCCAGCATTCCGGACAGGGCCTTCTACACCTTC. The V and J genes are TRBV7-9 and TRBJ1-2, with TRBD1 matching 8 bases. The CDR3 extends over 12 amino acids. With V trimmed by 7 bases and J by 10 bases, 8 bases remained unmatched. Per germline, CDR1 SEHNR and CDR2 FQNEAQ (reference sequence). The full variable domain, completed using reference TRBV7-9 and TRBJ1-2, is DTGVSQNPRHKITKRGQNVTFRCDPISEHNRLYWYRQTLGQGPEFLTYFQNEAQLEKSRLLSDRFSAERPKGSFSTLEIQRTEQGDSAMYLCASIPDRAFYTFGSGTRLTVV.